The next 27 T cell receptor beta chains were all read from a single sample in a study of Ad26.COV2.S vaccination and SARS-CoV-2 variants. Treatment in this sample: 19 received Ad26.COV2.S at low or high dose, single or two shots; roughly five received placebo; per-sample allocation not given. Sampling occurred on day 63 after the first vaccine or placebo injection. Method: immunoSEQ multiplex PCR; TCRdb's copy keeps in-frame clones and lacks some. Of about 410,000 clones detected, approximately 89% appear once; the ten largest clones hold around 1.9%. The sample here was peripheral blood, taken in a trial of Ad26.COV2.S vaccine versus placebo. The receptors were gathered from a person between 18 and 60 years old who received the Ad26.COV2.S COVID-19 vaccine or a placebo.

The chain combines TRBV19 with TRBJ2-2, with 8 bases that match TRBD2. The CDR3 spans 16 residues. Trimming took 1 base from V and 6 from J; bases not matched to a gene: 7. CDR1 and CDR2 from the germline V gene are LNHDA and SQIVND (reference sequence). The CDR3 protein is CASSIVFGRAAGELFF. The DNA for the CDR3 is TGTGCCAGTAGTATAGTTTTCGGGAGGGCCGCCGGGGAGCTGTTTTTT.

V usage is TRBV19 and J usage is TRBJ2-6; D is unresolved. Germline CDR1 is LNHDA and CDR2 is SQIVND (reference sequence). The CDR3 runs 13 residues. The V gene lost 6 bases and the J gene lost 2 bases, with 5 bases spanning the gap. Written as DNA, the CDR3 is TGTGCCAGTAGGGTTGCTGGGGCCAACGTCCTGACTTTC. It translates to CASRVAGANVLTF.

The gene calls are TRBV15 and TRBJ2-7; 7 nucleotides line up with TRBD2. Germline CDR1 LNHNV, CDR2 YYDKDF (reference sequence). The CDR3 totals 16 residues. Unmatched junction bases numbered 10, after V lost 0 bases and J lost 5 bases. CDR3 nucleotides: TGTGCCACCAGCAGAGAAATCGGACTAGTGAGCCACGAGCAGTACTTC. Protein: CATSREIGLVSHEQYF. Full variable domain (rest looked up from reference TRBV15 and TRBJ2-7): DAMVIQNPRYQVTQFGKPVTLSCSQTLNHNVMYWYQQKSSQAPKLLFHYYDKDFNNEADTPDNFQSRRPNTSFCFLDIRSPGLGDTAMYLCATSREIGLVSHEQYFGPGTRLTVT.

This sequence joins TRBV6-2 or TRBV6-3 and TRBJ2-7; unclear D gene. Trimming shortened V by 5 bases and J by 1 base, and 12 bases separated the two germline ends. The CDR3 consists of 14 residues. Germline lookup yields CDR1 MNHEY and CDR2 SVGEGT. Here the CDR3 DNA reads TGTGCCAGCAGTCCCCGGTGGGGTTCCTACGAGCAGTACTTC. It translates to CASSPRWGSYEQYF.

The chain carries TRBV27 and TRBJ2-3; 11 nucleotides line up with TRBD1. Looked up from germline, CDR1 is MNHEY and CDR2 is SMNVEV (reference sequence). After removal of 7 bases from V and 4 bases from J, the junction contained 10 bases not matched to a gene. The CDR3 has 16 residues. CDR3 in amino acids: CASTIGTGGGPDTQYF. The CDR3 bases are TGTGCCAGCACCATTGGGACAGGGGGGGGCCCAGATACGCAGTATTTT.

V gene TRBV10-3 combines with J gene TRBJ2-1; 11 bases are a match to TRBD2. With 6 bases clipped from V and 3 bases from J, the junction kept 7 bases outside the gene matches. Germline assignment: CDR1 ENHRY and CDR2 SYGVKD. The CDR3 consists of 16 residues. DNA of the CDR3: TGTGCCATCAGGGGGACTAGCGGAAGAAACTACAATGAGCAGTTCTTC. It encodes CAIRGTSGRNYNEQFF.

The gene calls are TRBV18 and TRBJ2-7; D gene unclear. Trimming left V 2 bases short and J 3 bases short, with 5 bases between. This CDR3 is built from 12 residues. Germline CDR1 is KGHSH and CDR2 is LQKENI. CDR3 in amino acids: CASSPGVYEQYF. Written as DNA, the CDR3 is TGTGCCAGCTCACCAGGGGTCTACGAGCAGTACTTC.

CDR3 coding DNA: TGTGCCAGCTCTGGATGGGGCCGGGCGAACACTGAAGCTTTCTTT. It codes for CASSGWGRANTEAFF. The genes are TRBV18 and TRBJ1-1, with D maybe TRBD1 (5 bases). V was clipped by 6 bases and J by 1 base, with 15 bases between them. The CDR3 is 15 amino acids. Germline V gene lookup returns CDR1 KGHSH and CDR2 LQKENI.

The chain couples TRBV27 to TRBJ2-1; TRBD2 aligns across 9 bases. Germline assignment: CDR1 MNHEY and CDR2 SMNVEV (reference sequence). V trimming: 3 bases; J trimming: 4 bases; junction bases outside the gene matches: 13. The CDR3 is made up of 18 amino acids. The CDR3 protein is CASSFGTDLTSGYNEQFF. CDR3 in DNA: TGTGCCAGCAGTTTCGGGACGGATTTGACTAGCGGTTACAATGAGCAGTTCTTC.

The chain combines TRBV7-3 with TRBJ2-1, with D perhaps assigned TRBD1 or TRBD2 (5 bases each). The CDR3 totals 12 residues. Trimming left V 6 bases short and J 6 bases short, with 9 bases between. CDR1 SGHTA and CDR2 FQGTGA come from the germline V gene. DNA of the CDR3: TGTGCCAGCAGTTGGGGACGCAATGAGCAGTTCTTC. Protein: CASSWGRNEQFF.

The chain uses TRBV11-2 and TRBJ2-1; D remains unclear. The V gene lost 1 base and the J gene lost 0 bases, with 7 bases spanning the gap. The CDR3 sequence is 15 residues long. CDR1 SGHAT and CDR2 FQNNGV come from the germline V gene. The CDR3: CASSLVVSSYNEQFF. The CDR3 nucleotides read TGTGCCAGCAGCTTAGTCGTAAGCTCCTACAATGAGCAGTTCTTC.

The chain is built from TRBV7-9 and TRBJ2-1, with 8 bases aligning to TRBD1. This CDR3 has 17 residues. V was clipped by 0 bases and J by 7 bases; unmatched bases: 11. The germline V gene has CDR1 SEHNR and CDR2 FQNEAQ (reference sequence). CDR3 DNA: TGTGCCAGCAGCTTAGCTGTAGGACAGGGTTGGCCGAATGAGCAGTTCTTC. Its translation is CASSLAVGQGWPNEQFF. The full variable domain, its missing parts supplied by reference TRBV7-9 and TRBJ2-1, is DTGVSQNPRHKITKRGQNVTFRCDPISEHNRLYWYRQTLGQGPEFLTYFQNEAQLEKSRLLSDRFSAERPKGSFSTLEIQRTEQGDSAMYLCASSLAVGQGWPNEQFFGPGTRLTVL.

The table lists this clone with a count of one. The genes are TRBV5-6 and TRBJ1-5, with no clear D. This CDR3 region has 16 residues. Trimming removed 2 bases from V and 2 bases from J, with 14 bases in between. In germline, CDR1 is SGHDT, CDR2 YYEEEE. CDR3 residues: CASSFGDGRGNQPQHF. CDR3 DNA: TGTGCCAGCAGCTTTGGGGATGGGCGGGGCAATCAGCCCCAGCATTTT. Complete variable domain (other parts from reference TRBV5-6 and TRBJ1-5): DAGVTQSPTHLIKTRGQQVTLRCSPKSGHDTVSWYQQALGQGPQFIFQYYEEEERQRGNFPDRFSGHQFPNYSSELNVNALLLGDSALYLCASSFGDGRGNQPQHFGDGTRLSIL.

The chain joins TRBV5-1 to TRBJ2-7; 8 bases align to TRBD1. V was clipped by 4 bases and J by 3 bases; unmatched bases: 3. From germline, CDR1 is SGHRS and CDR2 YFSETQ. The CDR3 loop spans 13 amino acids. In DNA form, the CDR3 reads TGCGCCAGCAGCCCCACAGGGGGCTACGAGCAGTACTTC. Translated: CASSPTGGYEQYF.

This sequence joins TRBV18 and TRBJ2-1, with D uncertain. V lost 4 bases and J lost 9, with 16 bases in between. This CDR3 region has 14 residues. The germline CDR1 and CDR2 sequences are KGHSH and LQKENI. The CDR3 loop is CASSLKSARAEQFF. The DNA of the CDR3 is TGTGCCAGCTCACTTAAAAGCGCTCGCGCTGAGCAGTTCTTC. Full variable domain (rest looked up from reference TRBV18 and TRBJ2-1): NAGVMQNPRHLVRRRGQEARLRCSPMKGHSHVYWYRQLPEEGLKFMVYLQKENIIDESGMPKERFSAEFPKEGPSILRIQQVVRGDSAAYFCASSLKSARAEQFFGPGTRLTVL.

The rearrangement uses TRBV18 and TRBJ1-6; 12 nucleotides agree with TRBD1. Germline V CDR1 and CDR2: KGHSH, LQKENI. The CDR3 is made up of 16 amino acids. Germline trimming cut 0 bases from V and 10 bases from J; bases unmatched to any gene: 4. The CDR3 sequence: CASSPPGQGARSPLHF. The CDR3 nucleotides are TGTGCCAGCTCACCACCGGGACAGGGGGCTCGATCACCCCTCCACTTT.

This CDR3 reads CASSPDRGHNTEAFF. CDR3 DNA: TGTGCCAGTAGTCCTGACAGGGGCCACAACACTGAAGCTTTCTTT. V usage is TRBV19 and J usage is TRBJ1-1; 8 bases map to TRBD1. Unmatched junction bases numbered 7, after V lost 5 bases and J lost 2 bases. The CDR3 has 15 amino acids. Germline V CDR1 and CDR2: LNHDA, SQIVND (reference sequence).

This CDR3 is CASSTQRGLAQETQYF. CDR3 nucleotide sequence: TGTGCCAGCAGCACTCAGCGGGGTCTTGCACAAGAGACCCAGTACTTC. The chain carries TRBV5-4 and TRBJ2-5; 7 nucleotides agree with TRBD2. The CDR3 sequence is 16 residues long. The V gene end was trimmed by 4 bases and the J gene end by 2 bases; junction bases not matched to a gene: 11. Germline V lookup: CDR1 SGHNT, CDR2 YYREEE (reference sequence).

This chain uses TRBV5-6 with TRBJ2-7, with 7 bases matching TRBD1. The CDR3 has 17 amino acids. The germline CDR1 and CDR2 sequences are SGHDT and YYEEEE. V was clipped by 3 bases and J by 4 bases; unmatched bases: 16. The CDR3 nucleotides are TGTGCCAGCAGCTGGTACCCGACAGGGAAGTTTATTTACGAGCAGTACTTC. Translating it yields CASSWYPTGKFIYEQYF.

The chain recombines TRBV4-3 with TRBJ1-4; possible D gene TRBD1, 6 bases. CDR1 is LGHNA and CDR2 is YSLEER in the germline V gene. The CDR3 runs to 14 residues. The V end lost 0 bases, the J end lost 8 bases, and 10 bases lay between the germline ends. This CDR3 is CASSQDRGEEKLFF. The CDR3 nucleotides are TGCGCCAGCAGCCAAGACAGGGGCGAAGAAAAACTGTTTTTT.

The chain is built from TRBV6-2 or TRBV6-3 and TRBJ2-1; D possibly corresponds to TRBD1 (6 bases). The CDR3 has 13 residues. Germline assignment: CDR1 MNHEY and CDR2 SVGEGT. The V end lost 5 bases, the J end lost 6 bases, and 11 bases lay between the germline ends. The CDR3 bases are TGTGCCAGCAGTACACGAGGGGGCAATGAGCAGTTCTTC. Translating gives CASSTRGGNEQFF.

The genes are TRBV5-1 and TRBJ2-7; D unclear. The CDR3 runs to 15 residues. CDR1 SGHRS and CDR2 YFSETQ come from the germline V gene. Trimming cost V 0 bases and J 0 bases, with 10 bases left between them. As DNA, the CDR3 is TGCGCCAGCAGCTTGGCCGAGATACGCTCCTACGAGCAGTACTTC. This sequence encodes CASSLAEIRSYEQYF. The whole variable domain, remainder taken from reference TRBV5-1 and TRBJ2-7, is KAGVTQTPRYLIKTRGQQVTLSCSPISGHRSVSWYQQTPGQGLQFLFEYFSETQRNKGNFPGRFSGRQFSNSRSEMNVSTLELGDSALYLCASSLAEIRSYEQYFGPGTRLTVT.

The chain carries TRBV27 and TRBJ2-7; 11 bases map to TRBD2. The CDR3 is 15 residues long. Germline V gene lookup returns CDR1 MNHEY and CDR2 SMNVEV (reference sequence). With 4 bases clipped from V and 0 bases from J, the junction kept 2 bases outside the gene matches. The CDR3 DNA follows: TGTGCCAGCAGTTCACTAGCGGGGGACTCCTACGAGCAGTACTTC. Amino acid sequence: CASSSLAGDSYEQYF.

The chain links TRBV7-9 to TRBJ1-2; D remains unclear. CDR1 SEHNR and CDR2 FQNEAQ come from the germline V gene (reference sequence). CDR3 length: 14 amino acids. V was shortened by 1 base and J by 1 base, with 7 bases between the two germline ends. CDR3 amino acids: CASSLGHYNYGYTF. The CDR3 nucleotides are TGTGCCAGCAGCTTAGGACACTATAACTATGGCTACACCTTC.

The chain's CDR3 is CASSYHRGLAPEPYTQYF. DNA of the CDR3: TGTGCCAGCAGCTACCACAGAGGACTAGCACCAGAGCCCTATACGCAGTATTTT. The V and J genes are TRBV7-3 and TRBJ2-3, with 8 bases matching TRBD2. The CDR3 extends over 18 amino acids. Looked up from germline, CDR1 is SGHTA and CDR2 is FQGTGA. The V segment lost 4 bases and the J segment 7 bases; nucleotides outside the gene matches: 19.

The chain is built from TRBV2 and TRBJ2-3, with TRBD2 matching over 10 bases. The CDR3 runs to 16 residues. Germline V gives CDR1 SNHLY, CDR2 FYNNEI. The V segment lost 0 bases and the J segment 8 bases; nucleotides outside the gene matches: 8. DNA for the CDR3: TGTGCCAGCAGTGAAGCCAGCGGGAGGGCCGGGGGTACGCAGTATTTT. Its protein product is CASSEASGRAGGTQYF.

DNA of the CDR3: TGTGCCAGCAGTCCAGGGGGGGACGCTTTCTTT. Translated: CASSPGGDAFF. V and J are TRBV7-9 and TRBJ1-1, with 7 bases aligning to TRBD1. Germline trimming cut 6 bases from V and 11 bases from J; bases unmatched to any gene: 6. Germline CDR1 reads SEHNR; CDR2 reads FQNEAQ (reference sequence). The CDR3 has 11 amino acids.